The 22 T cell receptor beta chains below all came from one sample that was sequenced in a study of human T cells and chemical hapten exposure. In TCRdb, the RACE reads were re-called with MiXCR into one record per CDR3 protein. The data contain 360,000 or so distinct CDR3 sequences, about 6% of them singletons. Time point: patch test 2, 6 weeks after DPC sensitization. Described treatment: therapeutic diphenylcyclopropenone sensitization with weekly scalp DPC. The material was whole blood, obtained in connection with sensitization to the hapten diphenylcyclopropenone (DPC). Receptors originate from a young woman with alopecia areata. Some clones in this sample may be carry-over from other donors' samples.

This rearrangement joins TRBV6-1 to TRBJ2-2; TRBD1 is a possible D gene (7 bases). Germline loops: CDR1 MNHNS, CDR2 SASEGT. Trimming removed 1 base at V and 6 bases at J, with 12 bases between. The CDR3 runs to 15 residues. Here the CDR3 reads CASSEGQGLAGELFF. CDR3 DNA sequence: TGTGCCAGCAGTGAAGGACAGGGACTTGCCGGGGAGCTGTTTTTT.

This chain connects TRBV7-8 to TRBJ1-4; perhaps TRBD1 as D (5 bases). The CDR3 covers 14 residues. Trimming stripped 3 bases from V and 7 bases from J, with 12 bases between. Looked up from germline, CDR1 is SGHVS and CDR2 is FQNEAQ. In nucleotides, the CDR3 is TGTGCCAGCAGCTTCGAAGGGGTGGCTGAAAAACTGTTTTTT. Translated: CASSFEGVAEKLFF.

This clonotype was recorded a few times. The V gene is TRBV5-6, the J gene TRBJ2-3; 7 bases align to TRBD1. This CDR3 comprises 16 residues. The germline V gene has CDR1 SGHDT and CDR2 YYEEEE. Trimming took 2 bases from V and 6 from J; bases not matched to a gene: 12. The CDR3 region has the DNA TGTGCCAGCAGCTTAATGGGGACAGAAAAACCGGATACGCAGTATTTT. Its protein is CASSLMGTEKPDTQYF.

The gene calls are TRBV9 and TRBJ1-5; D is possibly TRBD1 (6 bases). The CDR3 consists of 15 residues. Germline V lookup: CDR1 SGDLS, CDR2 YYNGEE. V dropped 3 bases and J dropped 3 bases, with 13 bases sitting between them. CDR3 sequence reads: CASSGTGQFNQPQHF. CDR3 bases: TGTGCCAGCAGCGGAACTGGACAGTTCAATCAGCCCCAGCATTTT.

This clonotype has only a few counts. The chain has TRBV2 and TRBJ2-5; the match to TRBD2 covers 8 bases. Germline lookup yields CDR1 SNHLY and CDR2 FYNNEI. V gave up 5 bases and J gave up 5 bases; unmatched junction bases: 10. CDR3 length: 15 residues. In DNA, the CDR3 is TGTGCCAGCAGTAATGAGGCGGGGGGACGTGAGACCCAGTACTTC. This sequence encodes CASSNEAGGRETQYF. The whole variable domain, remainder taken from reference TRBV2 and TRBJ2-5, is EPEVTQTPSHQVTQMGQEVILRCVPISNHLYFYWYRQILGQKVEFLVSFYNNEISEKSEIFDDQFSVERPDGSNFTLKIRSTKLEDSAMYFCASSNEAGGRETQYFGPGTRLLVL.

The rearrangement uses TRBV4-3 and TRBJ1-4; D call uncertain. The length of the CDR3 is 16 residues. Germline V gene sequence: CDR1 LGHNA, CDR2 YSLEER. Trimming cost V 0 bases and J 8 bases, with 16 bases left between them. CDR3 protein: CASSQDLSPGREKLFF. The CDR3 DNA sequence: TGCGCCAGCAGCCAAGATCTGAGTCCCGGGCGGGAAAAACTGTTTTTT.

This clonotype appeared a few times. The chain has TRBV5-1 and TRBJ1-1; D is possibly TRBD1 (6 bases). This CDR3 has 15 amino acids. V was cut by 3 bases and J by 4 bases, with 16 bases left in between. CDR1 and CDR2 (germline): SGHRS, YFSETQ. The CDR3 region is CASSSGGTSGTEAFF. CDR3 sequence (DNA): TGCGCCAGCAGCTCAGGCGGGACATCGGGCACTGAAGCTTTCTTT.

This clonotype has only a few counts. The V and J genes are TRBV6-6 and TRBJ2-3; tentative D call: TRBD1 (6 bases). The CDR3 contains 14 residues. Germline values: CDR1 MNHNY, CDR2 SVGAGI (reference sequence). The V gene lost 8 bases and the J gene lost 0 bases, with 12 bases spanning the gap. CDR3 residues: CASQLGTSTDTQYF. The CDR3 nucleotides are TGTGCCAGCCAACTCGGGACAAGCACAGATACGCAGTATTTT.

This clonotype was recorded at least ten times. The rearrangement links TRBV4-3 to TRBJ2-1, with 10 bases matching TRBD2. With 1 base clipped from V and 8 bases from J, the junction kept 8 bases outside the gene matches. This CDR3 is 16 amino acids long. Germline lookup yields CDR1 LGHNA and CDR2 YSLEER. The CDR3, as DNA: TGCGCCAGCAGCCAAGTACGAGCGGGGGGGCCGGATGAGCAGTTCTTC. It yields the protein CASSQVRAGGPDEQFF.

This clonotype was counted between two and nine times. This sequence joins TRBV5-6 and TRBJ2-2; tentatively, D is TRBD2 (5 bases). CDR1 and CDR2 (germline): SGHDT, YYEEEE. The CDR3 sequence is 14 residues long. V was cut by 3 bases and J by 6 bases, with 12 bases left in between. In DNA form, the CDR3 reads TGTGCCAGCAGCTCGCCCGCGGGTCCCGGGGAGCTGTTTTTT. Residues: CASSSPAGPGELFF.

Many counts were recorded for this clonotype. This rearrangement joins TRBV6-2 or TRBV6-3 to TRBJ1-5; D is possibly TRBD1 (5 bases). Trimming removed 0 bases from V and 6 bases from J, with 6 bases in between. Germline V lookup: CDR1 MNHEY, CDR2 SVGEGT. This CDR3 contains 13 residues. CDR3 nucleotides: TGTGCCAGCAGTTACTCCGGGGCTCAGCCCCAGCATTTT. Translation gives CASSYSGAQPQHF.

This clonotype was recorded at least ten times. The chain joins TRBV5-1 to TRBJ1-2, with no clear D. The CDR3 extends over 15 amino acids. Trimming took off 4 bases at V and 6 bases at J, with 19 bases between the two ends. Germline V lookup: CDR1 SGHRS, CDR2 YFSETQ. The CDR3 sequence: CASSPDGWTRDGYTF. The DNA for the CDR3 is TGCGCCAGCAGCCCGGATGGCTGGACGAGGGATGGCTACACCTTC.

With regard to this clonotype: This sequence may be a read error, since a much larger clone differs from it by one base. V usage is TRBV6-5 and J usage is TRBJ1-4, with 9 bases that match TRBD1. CDR3 size: 14 residues. Per the germline V gene, CDR1 is MNHEY and CDR2 is SVGAGI. The CDR3 coding sequence is TGTGCCAGCAGTTGGGGACAGGGTAATGAAATACTGTTTTTT. Encoded protein: CASSWGQGNEILFF.

This chain links TRBV5-1 with TRBJ1-1; the match to TRBD1 covers 8 bases. Germline CDR1 is SGHRS and CDR2 is YFSETQ. The trim removed 4 bases at V and 5 bases at J, leaving 19 bases unmatched. The CDR3 covers 18 residues. The CDR3: CASSGTPVGQVLNTEAFF. The DNA for the CDR3 is TGCGCCAGCAGCGGGACACCCGTGGGACAGGTGTTAAATACTGAAGCTTTCTTT.

This clonotype has a handful of counts. The V gene is TRBV29-1, the J gene TRBJ1-1; 7 nucleotides agree with TRBD1. V shed 6 bases, J shed 3 bases, and the junction held 13 bases outside the gene matches. This CDR3 region has 15 residues. Per germline, CDR1 SQVTM and CDR2 ANQGSEA. CDR3 sequence reads: CSVALTGRSDTEAFF. The DNA for the CDR3 is TGCAGCGTCGCACTGACAGGGCGGTCGGACACTGAAGCTTTCTTT.

This clonotype occurred many times. The V call is TRBV6-6, the J call TRBJ1-5; tentatively, D is TRBD1 (6 bases). The CDR3 runs 15 residues. Germline V gives CDR1 MNHNY, CDR2 SVGAGI (reference sequence). The V end lost 8 bases, the J end lost 1 base, and 15 bases lay between the germline ends. The CDR3 is CASLETGRSNQPQHF. In nucleotides, the CDR3 is TGTGCCAGCCTAGAAACAGGGAGAAGCAATCAGCCCCAGCATTTT.

This clonotype was seen at least ten times. The CDR3 DNA is TGTGCCAGCAGCTTAGAGGGTCAGATGAACACTGAAGCTTTCTTT. It is translated as CASSLEGQMNTEAFF. The chain employs TRBV7-6 and TRBJ1-1; D is ambiguous. V was pared by 1 base and J by 0 bases, with 9 bases between. The CDR3 extends over 15 amino acids. CDR1 is SGHVS and CDR2 is FNYEAQ in the germline V gene.

V usage is TRBV7-6 and J usage is TRBJ2-7, with 12 bases matching TRBD2. The CDR3 loop spans 16 amino acids. From germline, CDR1 is SGHVS and CDR2 FNYEAQ. The V segment lost 4 bases and the J segment 0 bases; nucleotides outside the gene matches: 4. CDR3 amino acids: CASSSTSGGISYEQYF. DNA for the CDR3: TGTGCCAGCAGCTCTACTAGCGGGGGGATCTCCTACGAGCAGTACTTC.

J is TRBJ2-1 and V is TRBV4-3; D unresolved. V dropped 1 base and J dropped 4 bases, with 14 bases sitting between them. There are 16 residues in the CDR3. Germline loops: CDR1 LGHNA, CDR2 YSLEER. The CDR3 DNA reads TGCGCCAGCAGCCAAGGGACCGGGCCTTTATACAATGAGCAGTTCTTC. Amino acids: CASSQGTGPLYNEQFF.

This clonotype showed up just a few times. The J gene is TRBJ1-5, the V gene TRBV20-1; tentative D call: TRBD1 (6 bases). This CDR3 has 14 residues. Germline lookup yields CDR1 DFQATT and CDR2 SNEGSKA (reference sequence). The V and J ends lost 3 bases and 5 bases respectively, with 14 bases between them. In nucleotides, the CDR3 is TGCAGTGCTAGGGGGGCGCTAGGGGATCAGCCCCAGCATTTT. Protein sequence: CSARGALGDQPQHF.

The rearrangement uses TRBV4-2 and TRBJ2-3; TRBD2 is a possible D gene (7 bases). Trimming removed 3 bases at V and 6 bases at J, with 19 bases between. The CDR3 loop spans 16 amino acids. CDR1 and CDR2 (germline): LGHNA, YNFKEQ. CDR3 nucleotide sequence: TGTGCCAGCAGCCAGACGGGGGGCGGATTCGGCGATACGCAGTATTTT. Translating gives CASSQTGGGFGDTQYF.

In its sample, this clonotype was seen many times. This chain uses TRBV6-2 or TRBV6-3 with TRBJ1-1; a weak D match, TRBD1 (5 bases). V was shortened by 5 bases and J by 8 bases, with 21 bases between the two germline ends. This CDR3 is built from 15 residues. CDR1 is MNHEY, CDR2 SVGEGT, per germline. This CDR3 reads CASSPRGTAHPEAFF. The DNA for the CDR3 is TGTGCCAGCAGTCCTCGTGGGACGGCGCATCCGGAAGCTTTCTTT.